A single sample gave rise to the 12 T cell receptor beta chains below, sequenced in a study of identical twins. TCRdb redid the calling of the 5' RACE reads with MiXCR, one entry per CDR3 protein. The sample shows about 730,000 distinct CDR3 sequences, approximately 21% of them seen only once. The same specimen was also included in a second study, on T cells expressing NK-cell markers.

What was sequenced was PBMCs. These receptors were collected from a woman aged 18-29 years in good health.

This clonotype was found a few times. The chain uses TRBV7-8 and TRBJ1-2; 11 bases are shared with TRBD1. The trim removed 5 bases at V and 4 bases at J, leaving 9 bases unmatched. Germline loops: CDR1 SGHVS, CDR2 FQNEAQ. The CDR3 length is 16 residues. The CDR3 here is CASSPGGTGGRYGYTF. The CDR3, as DNA: TGTGCCAGCAGCCCAGGAGGGACAGGGGGACGCTATGGCTACACCTTC.

This clonotype has a count of ten or more. The V and J genes are TRBV5-6 and TRBJ2-1; D is undetermined. Germline V lookup: CDR1 SGHDT, CDR2 YYEEEE. CDR3 size: 15 residues. Trimming removed 0 bases from V and 7 bases from J, with 14 bases in between. The CDR3 loop reads CASSLGLSGWNEQFF. DNA for the CDR3: TGTGCCAGCAGCTTGGGACTGTCGGGTTGGAATGAGCAGTTCTTC.

The chain has TRBV10-3 and TRBJ1-1; D ambiguous. Germline V CDR1 and CDR2: ENHRY, SYGVKD. V lost 1 base, J lost 4 bases, and 4 bases lay in between. The CDR3 loop spans 12 amino acids. DNA for the CDR3: TGTGCCATCAGTGAGTTAGGCACTGAAGCTTTCTTT. This encodes CAISELGTEAFF.

This clonotype has ten or more counts. The V call is TRBV4-1, the J call TRBJ2-2; D gene unclear. With 0 bases removed from V and 0 bases from J, the gap between germline ends came to 8 bases. The CDR3 consists of 16 residues. Per the germline V gene, CDR1 is MGHRA and CDR2 is YSYEKL. CDR3 DNA sequence: TGCGCCAGCAGCCAAGATAGGACCCCGAACACCGGGGAGCTGTTTTTT. It codes for CASSQDRTPNTGELFF.

Ten or more counts support this clonotype. The chain carries TRBV12-3 or TRBV12-4 and TRBJ1-1, with D perhaps TRBD1 (5 bases). Trimming cost V 1 base and J 0 bases, with 6 bases left between them. This CDR3 is 14 amino acids long. The CDR3 DNA reads TGTGCCAGCAGTTTAGACAGGCTGAACACTGAAGCTTTCTTT. Protein product: CASSLDRLNTEAFF.

This clonotype was seen at least ten times. CDR3 loop: CASSFSKDTEAFF. The DNA for the CDR3 is TGCGCCAGCAGCTTCAGCAAGGACACTGAAGCTTTCTTT. The chain has TRBV5-1 and TRBJ1-1; D not resolved. Trimming took off 2 bases at V and 3 bases at J, with 8 bases between the two ends. Germline V lookup: CDR1 SGHRS, CDR2 YFSETQ. The CDR3 has 13 amino acids.

The V and J genes are TRBV12-3 or TRBV12-4 and TRBJ2-6; D unresolved. This CDR3 is built from 16 residues. Trimming cost V 5 bases and J 2 bases, with 13 bases left between them. The DNA of the CDR3 is TGTGCCAGCAGTCTGGACGCTAACGCTGGGGCCAACGTCCTGACTTTC. This gives the protein CASSLDANAGANVLTF.

This clonotype was seen a few times. The chain links TRBV7-7 to TRBJ2-1; 7 bases are a match to TRBD1. Germline trimming cut 5 bases from V and 2 bases from J; bases unmatched to any gene: 6. Germline V gene lookup returns CDR1 SSHAT and CDR2 FNYEAQ (reference sequence). The CDR3 has 15 amino acids. This CDR3 is CASSPGQAPYNEQFF. The CDR3 DNA reads TGTGCCAGCAGCCCCGGACAGGCACCCTACAATGAGCAGTTCTTC.

This clonotype was seen only a few times. The chain combines TRBV6-2 or TRBV6-3 with TRBJ1-3; D is ambiguous. Trimming removed 0 bases at V and 3 bases at J, with 24 bases between. There are 20 residues in the CDR3. Germline CDR1 and CDR2: MNHEY and SVGEGT. The CDR3 region is CASSYSIRFWSSANGNTIYF. CDR3 nucleotides: TGTGCCAGCAGTTACTCGATCCGTTTCTGGAGTTCAGCAAATGGAAACACCATATATTTT.

CDR3 DNA sequence: TGCAGTGCTAGTGAGGACAGGGACTACGAGCAGTACTTC. It specifies CSASEDRDYEQYF. The chain employs TRBV20-1 and TRBJ2-7; 8 nucleotides match TRBD1. The CDR3 extends over 13 amino acids. V gave up 3 bases and J gave up 3 bases; unmatched junction bases: 4. Germline CDR1 is DFQATT and CDR2 is SNEGSKA (reference sequence).

This clonotype was seen a handful of times. The chain links TRBV20-1 to TRBJ2-1, with TRBD2 matching over 11 bases. V dropped 3 bases and J dropped 5; count of bases not matched to a gene: 6. This CDR3 has 15 residues. Germline V gives CDR1 DFQATT, CDR2 SNEGSKA (reference sequence). The DNA for the CDR3 is TGCAGTGCTAGCGGATTAGCGGGAGGGCACAATGAGCAGTTCTTC. Translation: CSASGLAGGHNEQFF.

The V gene is TRBV6-5, the J gene TRBJ2-7; tentative D call: TRBD2 (10 bases). CDR1 is MNHEY, CDR2 SVGAGI, per germline. The V end was cut by 4 bases, the J end by 7 bases, with 17 bases between. CDR3 length: 14 residues. CDR3 DNA sequence: TGTGCCAGCAGTTTTAGCGGGGGGACAGGGGAGCAGTACTTC. Its translation is CASSFSGGTGEQYF.